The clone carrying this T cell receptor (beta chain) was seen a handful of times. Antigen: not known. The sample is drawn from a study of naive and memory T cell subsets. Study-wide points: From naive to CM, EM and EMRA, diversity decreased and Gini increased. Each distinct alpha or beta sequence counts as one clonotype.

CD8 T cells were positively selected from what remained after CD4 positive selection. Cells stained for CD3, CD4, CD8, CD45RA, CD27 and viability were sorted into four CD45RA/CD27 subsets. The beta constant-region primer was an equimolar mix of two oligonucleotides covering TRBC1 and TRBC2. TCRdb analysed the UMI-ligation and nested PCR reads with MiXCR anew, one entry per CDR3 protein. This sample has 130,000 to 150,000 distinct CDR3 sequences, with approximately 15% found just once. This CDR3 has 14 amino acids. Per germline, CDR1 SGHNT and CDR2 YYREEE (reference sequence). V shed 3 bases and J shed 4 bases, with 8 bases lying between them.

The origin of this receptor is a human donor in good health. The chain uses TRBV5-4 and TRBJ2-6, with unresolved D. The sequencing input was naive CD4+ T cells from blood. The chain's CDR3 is CASSSAGGANVLTF. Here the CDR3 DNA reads TGTGCCAGCAGCTCCGCCGGAGGGGCCAACGTCCTGACTTTC.